These T cell receptor beta chains were read from a single sample in a study of blood T cell repertoires in COVID-19. Produced via immunoSEQ multiplex PCR; TCRdb's table is partial and in-frame only. The sample consists of hundreds of thousands of clones, about 90% of them appearing once. Sequences were obtained from PBMCs or T cells enriched from blood (not recorded which). The receptors stem from a woman in her twenties or thirties who had recovered from COVID-19. CDR3s include the opening cysteine and the closing phenylalanine or tryptophan. Each record gives: clone size, V gene, J gene, D gene, CDR3 protein, CDR3 DNA. A D gene is named only where the DNA matches it firmly. Where a row states a size, it is once, few, many or the class of an expanded clone; other rows omit it.

>.|TRBV28|TRBJ1-6|.
CASTRGLNSPLHF
TGTGCCAGCACTCGAGGGCTGAATTCACCCCTCCACTTT
>.|TRBV4-2|TRBJ1-5|.
CASSQAGPDQPQHF
TGTGCCAGCAGCCAAGCAGGGCCCGATCAGCCCCAGCATTTT
>once|TRBV21-1|TRBJ1-1|.
CASNPRAGGLGSTEAFF
TGTGCCAGCAACCCCCGGGCAGGGGGCTTGGGAAGCACTGAAGCTTTCTTT
>.|TRBV3-1/TRBV3-2|TRBJ1-4|TRBD1
CASSHWDRLFEKLFF
TGTGCCAGCAGCCATTGGGACAGGCTTTTTGAAAAACTGTTTTTT
>.|TRBV28|TRBJ2-4|.
CASTASDFLNIQYF
TGTGCCAGCACCGCCTCGGACTTTTTAAACATTCAGTACTTC
>.|TRBV12-5|TRBJ1-2|.
CASGLAGTNYGYTF
TGTGCTAGTGGTTTGGCCGGGACAAACTATGGCTACACCTTC
>.|TRBV3-1/TRBV3-2|TRBJ2-7|TRBD2
CASSPGTSYEQYF
TGTGCCAGCAGCCCCGGGACTAGCTACGAGCAGTACTTC
>once|TRBV3-1/TRBV3-2|TRBJ2-5|.
CASSHQQRRQRETQYF
TGTGCCAGCAGCCATCAACAACGGCGCCAGAGGGAGACCCAGTACTTC
>.|TRBV7-2|TRBJ2-1|TRBD2
CASRPALKAGGFNEQFF
TGTGCCAGCAGGCCAGCGCTTAAGGCGGGGGGGTTCAATGAGCAGTTCTTC
>.|TRBV7-8|TRBJ2-5|.
CASSATGRKETQYF
TGTGCCAGCAGCGCAACAGGGCGAAAAGAGACCCAGTACTTC
>.|TRBV3-1/TRBV3-2|TRBJ1-6|.
CASSQQGHYNSPLHF
TGTGCCAGCAGCCAACAGGGCCATTATAATTCACCCCTCCACTTT
>.|TRBV27|TRBJ2-3|.
CASSSTPWAGQDTQYF
TGTGCCAGCAGTTCAACCCCCTGGGCAGGACAAGATACGCAGTATTTT
>.|TRBV11-2|TRBJ2-3|TRBD1
CASSLVTGGTDTQYF
TGTGCCAGCAGCTTAGTAACAGGGGGAACAGATACGCAGTATTTT
>.|TRBV3-1/TRBV3-2|TRBJ2-5|.
CASSQDKGERETQYF
TGTGCCAGCAGCCAAGATAAGGGGGAGCGGGAGACCCAGTACTTC
>.|TRBV2|TRBJ1-2|TRBD1
CAGQGITGDYGYTF
TGTGCCGGACAGGGGATTACAGGGGACTATGGCTACACCTTC
>.|TRBV13|TRBJ2-7|TRBD2
CASSSPLAGGPYEQYF
TGTGCCAGCAGCTCCCCCCTGGCGGGAGGACCCTACGAGCAGTACTTC
>.|TRBV18|TRBJ1-1|TRBD1
CASSRRQGINTEAFF
TGTGCCAGCTCACGACGACAGGGCATTAACACTGAAGCTTTCTTT
>.|TRBV18|TRBJ2-1|TRBD1
CASSPPQGQGVYNEQFF
TGTGCCAGCTCACCCCCCCAAGGACAGGGGGTATACAATGAGCAGTTCTTC
>.|TRBV9|TRBJ2-7|.
CASSVGLAYEQYF
TGTGCCAGCAGCGTAGGTCTTGCCTACGAGCAGTACTTC
>.|TRBV5-8|TRBJ2-2|.
CASILGVGEGTGELFF
TGTGCCAGCATCCTGGGAGTGGGAGAAGGCACCGGGGAGCTGTTTTTT
>.|TRBV30|TRBJ1-3|.
CAWSWLRGNGNTIYF
TGTGCCTGGAGTTGGCTAAGAGGGAATGGAAACACCATATATTTT
>.|TRBV3-1/TRBV3-2|TRBJ2-7|.
CASSPKLSPPPYEQYF
TGTGCCAGCAGCCCTAAGTTATCCCCTCCTCCATACGAGCAGTACTTC
>.|TRBV4-1|TRBJ1-2|TRBD1
CASSVTGALRSGYTF
TGCGCCAGCAGCGTGACAGGGGCTCTCAGATCTGGCTACACCTTC
>few|TRBV7-6|TRBJ2-7|.
CASSLDAGNYEQYF
TGTGCCAGCAGCTTAGATGCAGGAAACTACGAGCAGTACTTC
>once|TRBV19|TRBJ1-5|TRBD1
CASRDRGGNQPQHF
TGTGCCAGCAGGGACAGGGGGGGCAATCAGCCCCAGCATTTT
>.|TRBV5-1|TRBJ1-1|TRBD1
CASSTTGGPEAFF
TGCGCCAGCAGCACGACAGGGGGCCCGGAAGCTTTCTTT
>once|TRBV7-2|TRBJ2-3|.
CASSWRDTDTQYF
TGTGCCAGCAGCTGGAGGGACACAGATACGCAGTATTTT
>.|TRBV7-9|TRBJ2-7|.
CASSSPGDDYEQYF
TGTGCCAGCAGCTCCCCAGGGGACGACTACGAGCAGTACTTC
>once|TRBV30|TRBJ2-5|.
CAWNPGSETQYF
TGTGCCTGGAATCCGGGGTCAGAGACCCAGTACTTC
>.|TRBV7-9|TRBJ2-7|TRBD1
CASSLGHRTGADEQYF
TGTGCCAGCAGCTTAGGGCATAGGACAGGGGCTGACGAGCAGTACTTC
>.|TRBV24-1|TRBJ1-1|TRBD1
CATSDPGQGNTEAFF
TGTGCCACCAGTGATCCGGGACAGGGGAATACTGAAGCTTTCTTT
>.|TRBV6-2/TRBV6-3|TRBJ2-7|TRBD1
CASSYRTGTDYEQYF
TGTGCCAGCAGTTACAGGACAGGGACCGACTACGAGCAGTACTTC
>.|TRBV4-1|TRBJ2-7|TRBD2
CASSQGFRGVPYEQYF
TGCGCCAGCAGCCAAGGTTTTCGGGGGGTACCTTACGAGCAGTACTTC
>.|TRBV7-2|TRBJ2-7|TRBD2
CASSPPGSGSTSEQYF
TGTGCCAGCAGCCCTCCAGGTAGCGGGAGTACGTCCGAGCAGTACTTC
>.|TRBV9|TRBJ2-5|.
CASSVGEGAQETQYF
TGTGCCAGCAGCGTAGGGGAAGGGGCGCAGGAGACCCAGTACTTC
>.|TRBV7-8|TRBJ1-1|TRBD1
CASSPRQGAQVNTEAFF
TGTGCCAGCAGCCCAAGACAGGGGGCTCAGGTGAACACTGAAGCTTTCTTT
>.|TRBV11-2|TRBJ1-1|.
CASSFWGLGPNTEAFF
TGTGCCAGCAGCTTTTGGGGCCTCGGCCCCAACACTGAAGCTTTCTTT
>.|TRBV19|TRBJ1-1|.
CASSIDYRATEAFF
TGTGCCAGTAGTATAGATTACAGGGCCACTGAAGCTTTCTTT
>.|TRBV6-5|TRBJ1-4|.
CASRTPRGDEKLFF
TGTGCCAGCAGGACACCGCGGGGGGATGAAAAACTGTTTTTT